One sample yielded the 4 T cell receptor beta chains listed below, sequenced in a study of cytomegalovirus exposure and HLA in healthy donors. In the PCR, 60 Vbeta and 13 Jbeta primers were used. Only in-frame clones appear in the TCRdb table, and some are missing; sequencing was by immunoSEQ multiplex PCR. Of 150,000 or so clones detected, over 75% appear once; the ten largest clones hold 9.3%. Sequencing was carried out using PBMCs. The receptor set was obtained from a young man in good health and CMV-seropositive.

The chain carries TRBV4-3 and TRBJ2-5; 8 bases map to TRBD1. The DNA end is a closer match to TRBJ2-7, so the J assignment may be wrong. Germline CDR1 LGHNA, CDR2 YSLEER. The CDR3 is 15 residues long. CDR3 sequence (DNA): TGCGCCAGCAGCCACGTTAGACAGGGGCTATACGAGCAGTACTTC. Translation: CASSHVRQGLYEQYF.

The V gene is TRBV29-1, the J gene TRBJ1-4; TRBD1 aligns across 9 bases. The CDR3 has 15 amino acids. Germline CDR1 and CDR2: SQVTM and ANQGSEA. Losses at the gene ends were 3 bases for V and 3 bases for J; bases not matched to a gene: 5. The CDR3 sequence: CSVEGQGHANEKLFF. The CDR3 DNA is TGCAGCGTTGAGGGACAGGGTCACGCTAATGAAAAACTGTTTTTT.

The J gene is TRBJ2-7, the V gene TRBV12-5, with 10 nucleotides matching TRBD1. The CDR3 totals 15 residues. CDR1 is LGHNT, CDR2 FRNRAP, per germline. The ends lost 5 bases at V and 3 bases at J; junction bases unmatched: 7. DNA for the CDR3: TGTGCTAGTGGTCGACCGGGACAGGGGTTCTACGAGCAGTACTTC. Amino acid sequence: CASGRPGQGFYEQYF.

The rearrangement uses TRBV7-6 and TRBJ2-1; 9 bases map to TRBD1. The germline gives CDR1 SGHVS, CDR2 FNYEAQ. V lost 3 bases and J lost 5; bases outside the gene matches: 14. CDR3 length: 18 amino acids. For the CDR3, the DNA is TGTGCCAGCAGCTTCTTCTCCCGGGACAGGGTTAAAAACAATGAGCAGTTCTTC. This codes for CASSFFSRDRVKNNEQFF.